The subject of this entry is one T cell receptor (beta chain). These data are taken from a study of blood T cell repertoires in COVID-19. Turning to the study itself: Whether acute or convalescent, the COVID-19 samples came from the United States, Italy and Spain. From T cells, B-cell-depleted T cells, or PBMCs came the material, which was cDNA or gDNA.

In the authors' workflow: Amplification from reference gene primers served as the basis for estimated nucleated cell counts. Profiling relied on immunoSEQ multiplex PCR, and the TCRdb table lists in-frame clones only, not all of them. V, J and clone size reflect that table, while D and trimming were determined from the DNA. This table holds over 350,000 clones, around nine tenths found once. CDR1 SGHDT and CDR2 YYEEEE come from the germline V gene. This CDR3 is 13 amino acids long. V lost 1 base and J lost 4, with 6 bases in between. The clonotype originates from a woman in her twenties or thirties with acute or convalescent COVID-19. The material sequenced was peripheral blood. The V call is TRBV5-6, the J call TRBJ1-5; tentative D call: TRBD1 (5 bases). The CDR3 protein is CASSLRQNQPQHF. CDR3 bases: TGTGCCAGCAGCTTGAGACAGAATCAGCCCCAGCATTTT.